This TCR beta chain comes out of a study of blood T cells in healthy people across ages (dated by TCRdb to 2013 to 2016). Some background on the complete study: In model experiments, roughly one uniquely barcoded TCR beta cDNA molecule per two T cells was captured by template switching. To track age-related changes in TCR beta repertoire diversity, the study relied on deep sequencing normalized with unique cDNA molecular identifiers. Four age groups were formed from the donors: young (average approximately 15 years), middle-aged (approximately 39), aged (over 55) and long-lived (more than 75). To avoid experimental bias, donors of different ages were spread randomly across the sequencing lanes. For two donors (one aged 18 to 30 and one aged 80 or older), the study analyzed two additional independent replicas of 1 million unique cDNA reads from the same blood draw.

General conclusions and limits of the study: Donor CMV infection status was unknown, potentially confounding age-related changes in expanded clonotypes. Because profiling used bulk unsorted PBMCs, naive and antigen-experienced compartments could not be compared conclusively. The percentage of naive T cells measured by flow cytometry correlated strongly with observed TCR beta diversity. Estimates of total diversity based on one million sequenced T cells were considered lower bounds and underestimates. The long-lived group showed more naive CD4+ T cells, fewer expanded clones and increased TCR diversity than the aged group, suggesting age selection. Observed TCR beta diversity per million T cells fell roughly linearly with age, and a significant reduction was already apparent by age around 39.

The approximately 41 donors, aged roughly 6 to 90 years, were systemically healthy Caucasian individuals from Russia. Around 10 milliliters of peripheral blood were drawn from each donor into EDTA-treated Vacutainer tubes. PBMCs were isolated by Ficoll-Paque density-gradient centrifugation, with at least 6.5 million obtained per sample. Trizol reagent was used to extract total RNA from PBMCs, with at least 6 micrograms per sample. For every donor, an aliquot of PBMCs went through flow cytometry to measure the percentages of naive CD45RAhigh/CD27high T cells. The V end gives up 1 base and the J end 1 base, leaving 4 bases in the junction not matched to a gene. There are 14 amino acids in the CDR3, from cysteine to phenylalanine inclusive. Solely the CDR3 DNA is kept, with 42 bases framed from the first base. Looking up the germline V gene (reference sequence) yields CDR1 DFQATT and CDR2 SNEGSKA. Library method: 5' RACE. Sequencing was carried out with an Illumina HiSeq 2500. A second PCR of about 7 to 12 cycles was run with a J-beta primer mix and a sample-barcoded 5' primer. A unique molecular identifier was introduced onto each TCR beta cDNA molecule by a template-switch 5' adaptor carrying 12 random nucleotides. At least 3 million CDR3-containing paired-end reads were obtained from each sample. All of the RNA was converted into first-strand cDNA using the Mint cDNA synthesis kit, with a TRBC-specific oligonucleotide serving as the primer. After uracil-DNA glycosylase treatment, a first 18-cycle PCR used universal primers M1SS and BC2_uni_R on all cDNA. From the authors' description of their analysis: For normalization, 1 million high-quality reads, each with a distinct molecular identifier, were randomly selected from each sample. Reads with shared molecular identifiers were discarded instead of being binned into consensus sequences. MiTCR, with a Q25 quality threshold and the strictest error-elimination algorithm, was used for CDR3 identification, clonotype clustering and error correction. Lower-bound total TCR beta diversity was estimated with a nonparametric unseen species model using Euler transformation. Using fastp at Q25 and MiXCR, TCRdb reprocessed the public reads and kept productive beta chains. For every CDR3 protein sequence, its rows merge into one entry that carries the most common genes and DNA. Clone size and V and J calls follow TCRdb, not the original study. Recorded for this sample are approximately 600,000 distinct CDR3 sequences; under 70% of them occurred a single time. Clones ranked in the top ten supply roughly 34% of the sample.

For this clonotype: Its antigen remains unidentified. Base qualities are not recorded, but no much larger clone differs from it by a single base.

This TCR derives from a man aged 55 to 69 in good health. Sequencing input: blood. The chain links TRBV20-1 with TRBJ2-7, with TRBD2 matching 7 junction bases. The encoded CDR3 is CSARGPSGSYEQYF. The bases are TGCAGTGCTAGAGGCCCTAGCGGTTCCTACGAGCAGTACTTC.